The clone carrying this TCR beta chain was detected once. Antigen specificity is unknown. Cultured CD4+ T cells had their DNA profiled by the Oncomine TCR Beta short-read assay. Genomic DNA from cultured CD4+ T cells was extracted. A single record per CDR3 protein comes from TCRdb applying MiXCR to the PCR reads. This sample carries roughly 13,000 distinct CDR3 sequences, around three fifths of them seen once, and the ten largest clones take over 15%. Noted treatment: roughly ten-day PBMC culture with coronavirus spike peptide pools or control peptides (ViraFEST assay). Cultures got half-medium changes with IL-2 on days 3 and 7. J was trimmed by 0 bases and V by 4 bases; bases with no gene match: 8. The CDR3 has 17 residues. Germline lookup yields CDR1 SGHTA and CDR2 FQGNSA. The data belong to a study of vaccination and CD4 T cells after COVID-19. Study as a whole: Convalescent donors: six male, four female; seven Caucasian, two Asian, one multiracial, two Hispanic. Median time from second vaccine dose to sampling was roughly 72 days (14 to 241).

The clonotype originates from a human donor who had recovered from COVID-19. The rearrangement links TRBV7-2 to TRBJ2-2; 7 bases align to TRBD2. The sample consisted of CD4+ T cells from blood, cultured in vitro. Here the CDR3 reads CASSSTWGGANTGELFF. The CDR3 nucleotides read TGTGCCAGCAGCTCAACTTGGGGGGGAGCGAACACCGGGGAGCTGTTTTTT.